The entry below gives a single T cell receptor (beta chain) sequence along with its context. What it binds is not known. These data belong to a study of circulating and synovial CD4+ cells in juvenile arthritis. General observations from the study: Some such blood samples were as oligoclonal as synovium. CPL and bulk CD4 samples differed at least tenfold in T cell genomes.

Sequencing used immunoSEQ multiplex PCR; TCRdb keeps in-frame clones, though not all of them. The sample gives 11,000 to 15,000 clones, around four fifths of which show up once; 3% to 4% is in the top ten. The CDR3 has 15 amino acids. Germline V gene lookup returns CDR1 SGHTA and CDR2 FQGTGA. The V gene lost 3 bases and the J gene lost 2 bases, with 12 bases spanning the gap. This chain connects TRBV7-3 to TRBJ2-3; weak D call: TRBD1 (6 bases). This receptor was obtained from a human patient with juvenile idiopathic arthritis. Some clones in this sample may be carry-over from other donors' samples. The specimen sequenced was CD4+ T cells from synovial fluid. CDR3 sequence: CASSFRGSYTDTQYF. In DNA, the CDR3 is TGTGCCAGCAGCTTCAGGGGTTCGTACACAGATACGCAGTATTTT.